This T cell receptor (beta chain) was sequenced for a study of tissue T cells after allogeneic stem cell transplantation. Study-level findings and limits: Tissue-detected TCR repertoire was only partly captured by blood and spleen T cells.

As for this clone: Its specificity is not known. The gene names given are mouse names. Read coverage stops 1 residue before the CDR3 terminus; the germline J gene supplies the remainder.

V lost 4 bases, J lost 3 bases, and 0 bases stayed unmatched. Germline CDR1 reads FNHDT; CDR2 reads SITEND (reference sequence). The length of the CDR3 is 14 residues. Libraries were prepared by immunoSEQ multiplex PCR; TCRdb keeps only in-frame clonotypes and omits some of them. The sample consists of 6,400 or so clones, around 50% of them appearing once. Time point denoted: mouse harvest day 7 after allogeneic transplant. The graft held 10^6 splenic CD5+ T cells and 10^7 T-cell-depleted bone marrow cells. The chain recombines TRBV19 with TRBJ2-5; 12 nucleotides agree with TRBD2. This receptor was taken from a female BALB/c mouse given C57BL/6 T cells with graft-versus-host disease after an allogeneic hematopoietic cell transplant. Sequencing was carried out using gut tissue. The CDR3 DNA, read in part, is TGTGCCAGCAGTGGACTGGGGGGGCAAGACACCCAGTAC. It is translated as CASSGLGGQDTQY. In full, the CDR3 is CASSGLGGQDTQYF.